This TCR beta chain was sequenced for a study of OX40 agonist ivuxolimab in advanced cancers. Study background: Partial responses were seen in three patients, one with hepatocellular carcinoma and two with cutaneous melanoma.

Assay used: immunoSEQ multiplex PCR; TCRdb lists only in-frame clones, some missing. The table includes about 100,000 clones, 90% detected once. Trimming cost V 5 bases and J 4 bases; bases outside gene matches: 13. CDR3 length: 18 residues. The germline V gene encodes CDR1 KGHSH and CDR2 LQKENI. Remarks on this clone: Its antigen is unidentified.

Regarding the study as a whole: Low levels of normalized T-cell clonal expansion also appeared in some nonresponders.

The sequencing here drew on CD4+ or CD8+ T cells sorted from blood, taken in a trial of the OX40 agonist ivuxolimab. The receptor was isolated from an adult with an advanced solid tumor such as melanoma, head and neck, liver or kidney cancer. The rearrangement uses TRBV18 and TRBJ2-4; TRBD2 matches 11 bases. The CDR3 is CASSGTSGTSGRKNIQYF. The CDR3 DNA reads as TGTGCCAGCTCAGGAACGAGTGGGACTAGCGGCCGAAAAAACATTCAGTACTTC.